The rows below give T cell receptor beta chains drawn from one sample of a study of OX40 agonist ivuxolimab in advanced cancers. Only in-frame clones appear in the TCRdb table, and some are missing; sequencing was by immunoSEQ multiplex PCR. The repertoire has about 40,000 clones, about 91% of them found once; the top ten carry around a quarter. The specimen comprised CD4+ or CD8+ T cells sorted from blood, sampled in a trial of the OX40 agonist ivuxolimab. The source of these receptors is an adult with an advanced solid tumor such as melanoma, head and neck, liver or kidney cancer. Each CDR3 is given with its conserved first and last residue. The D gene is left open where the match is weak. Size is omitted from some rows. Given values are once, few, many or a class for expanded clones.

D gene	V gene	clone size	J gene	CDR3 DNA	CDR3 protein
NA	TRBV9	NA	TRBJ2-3	TGTGCCAGCAGCTATGATTCTACAGGGTCAGATACGCAGTATTTT	CASSYDSTGSDTQYF
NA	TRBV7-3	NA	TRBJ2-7	TGTGCCAGCAGCTTAACCCGGGGAAGCGAGCAGTACTTC	CASSLTRGSEQYF
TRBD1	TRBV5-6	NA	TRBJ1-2	TGTGCCAGCAGCTTGGTAGGGGGCGCCGACTATGGCTACACCTTC	CASSLVGGADYGYTF
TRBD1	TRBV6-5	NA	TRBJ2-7	TGTGCCAGCAGTTACCGGACAGGGGGCTACGAGCAGTACTTC	CASSYRTGGYEQYF
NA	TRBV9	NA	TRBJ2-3	TGTGCCAGCAGCGTAGCGGGGGCGGGCACAGATACGCAGTATTTT	CASSVAGAGTDTQYF
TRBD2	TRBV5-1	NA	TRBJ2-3	TGCGCCAGCTTCCAGGGACGGCGGGAGAAGATAGCAGATACGCAGTATTTT	CASFQGRREKIADTQYF
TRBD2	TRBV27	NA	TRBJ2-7	TGTGCCAGCGGCCGACTAGCGAGGGGCCACGAGCAGTACTTC	CASGRLARGHEQYF
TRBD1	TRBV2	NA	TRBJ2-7	TGTGCCAGCAGTGCTGACGGACAGGGGGCCTACGAGCAGTACTTC	CASSADGQGAYEQYF
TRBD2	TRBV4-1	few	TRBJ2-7	TGCGCCAGCAGTCTCGGGACTAGCGCCTCCTACGAGCAGTACTTC	CASSLGTSASYEQYF
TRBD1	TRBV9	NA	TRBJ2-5	TGTGCCAGCAGCGTACTGGGACAGGGTCAAGAGACCCAGTACTTC	CASSVLGQGQETQYF
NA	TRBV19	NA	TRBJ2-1	TGTGCCAGTACCTCCGCGGGGAGCTCCTACAATGAGCAGTTCTTC	CASTSAGSSYNEQFF
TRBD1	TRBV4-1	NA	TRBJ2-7	TGCGCCAGCAGCCCCCGGGACAGGGGATCCTACGAGCAGTACTTC	CASSPRDRGSYEQYF
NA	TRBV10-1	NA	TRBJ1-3	TGCGCCAGCAAAGGCTCTGGAAACACCATATATTTT	CASKGSGNTIYF
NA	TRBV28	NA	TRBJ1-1	TGTGCCAGCAGTCTCTCGACTTTCACTGAAGCTTTCTTT	CASSLSTFTEAFF
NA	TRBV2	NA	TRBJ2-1	TGTGCCAGTCCCCCGGGACTTAGCTCCTACAATGAGCAGTTCTTC	CASPPGLSSYNEQFF
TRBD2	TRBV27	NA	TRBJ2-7	TGTGCCAGCAGTTTAATGGCGGGAGTGGCGAACGAGCAGTACTTC	CASSLMAGVANEQYF
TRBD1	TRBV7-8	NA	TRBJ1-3	TGTGCCAGCAGCCCCTCGGGGACAGGGTGGGGAAACACCATATATTTT	CASSPSGTGWGNTIYF
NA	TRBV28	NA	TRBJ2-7	TGTGCCAGCAGTCAGGACCCCGAGGGGCAGTACTTC	CASSQDPEGQYF
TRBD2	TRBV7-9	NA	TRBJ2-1	TGTGCCAGCAGCTCAGCGAGTGGGCCTAGCGGGAGGGCCTTTAATGAGCAGTTCTTC	CASSSASGPSGRAFNEQFF
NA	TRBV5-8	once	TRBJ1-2	TGTGCCAGCAGCTTCCCACAGAACTATGGCTACACCTTC	CASSFPQNYGYTF